The clone carrying this T cell receptor beta chain has at least ten counts. The antigen remains undetermined. The sample is drawn from a study of T-cell memory formation after mild COVID-19. About the research overall: Largely, the TCR clusters proved donor specific. General study results and limits: CD4+ contracting clones were mainly CM and EM; CD8+ ones, EMRA. Balance between CD4 and CD8 was seen in clones contracting day 15 to 85, and a CD4+ lean was seen in later expanders. Some SARS-CoV-2-responding clones were already detected in memory before infection.

TCRdb used MiXCR to reprocess the 5' RACE reads, holding one entry per CDR3 protein. The repertoire includes roughly 550,000 distinct CDR3 sequences, 20% of them detected once, and about an eighth sits in the top ten. From germline, CDR1 is MNHNS and CDR2 SASEGT. The CDR3 sequence is 16 residues long. Trimming cost V 0 bases and J 2 bases, with 12 bases left between them. V gene TRBV6-1 combines with J gene TRBJ2-3, with D unresolved. Sequencing input: PBMCs or a T cell subset sorted from them (not recorded which). The clonotype originates from an adult woman who had mild COVID-19 (a few samples of this study predate the infection). Cell type and time point are not known. The CDR3 loop is CASSEAAGSSTDTQYF. In DNA, the CDR3 is TGTGCCAGCAGTGAAGCAGCCGGCTCATCCACAGATACGCAGTATTTT.